This note documents a single TCR beta chain sequence. Its antigen is still unknown. It was with a sample-barcoded 5' primer and a J-beta primer mix that a second PCR of roughly 6 to 12 cycles was run. TCRdb re-analysed the 5' RACE reads in MiXCR, keeping a single row per CDR3 protein. The table has about 800,000 distinct CDR3 sequences, roughly 50% seen once. The J segment lost 9 bases and the V segment lost 8 bases, leaving 4 bases of the junction unmatched. Germline V gene lookup returns CDR1 LNHDA and CDR2 SQIVND (reference sequence). CDR3 size: 13 residues. The record originates from a study of blood T cells in healthy people across ages. Regarding the study as a whole: Per-million-T-cell TCR beta diversity fell roughly linearly with age.

Material for sequencing was blood. The receptor's source is a man aged 30-40 years in good health. The V gene is TRBV19, the J gene TRBJ2-4, with 13 bases fitting TRBD2. The CDR3 DNA sequence: TGTGCCAGTGGGACTAGCGGGATCGGCATTCAGTACTTC. This translates into CASGTSGIGIQYF.